The 20 T cell receptor beta chains below were found in one sample sequenced in a study of persistence of HIV-infected CD4 T cells. Overlapping HIV-1 Gag 15-mer peptides at approximately 1 ug per peptide per mL were used. CD40L/CD69 double-negative CD45RO-high memory CD4+ T cells were collected. Which antigens these TCRs recognize remains unknown. The libraries were made with immunoSEQ version 4 in survey mode. The assay was immunoSEQ multiplex PCR, and TCRdb's table has in-frame clones only and misses some. Of more than 30,000 clones in the sample, approximately 78% were seen once. The material was cultured CD4+ T cells from PBMCs, obtained from a patient who received antiretroviral therapy. The origin of the receptors is an adult with HIV. The donor label of this sample is uncertain.

This clone was observed a handful of times. The genes are TRBV20-1 and TRBJ1-1; 11 bases fit TRBD1. Germline-derived CDR1 and CDR2 are DFQATT and SNEGSKA (reference sequence). Trimming at V came to 5 bases and at J to 11 bases, leaving 4 bases not matched to a gene. CDR3 length equals 11 residues. The CDR3 spells CSAGQGAKAFF. The CDR3 coding sequence is TGCAGTGCTGGACAGGGGGCGAAGGCTTTCTTT.

This chain links TRBV6-1 with TRBJ1-2, with D hard to call. Between the trimmed V and J ends, which lost 1 base and 3 bases, there was a span of 9 bases. This CDR3 has 14 amino acids. Germline-derived CDR1 and CDR2 are MNHNS and SASEGT. CDR3 DNA sequence: TGTGCCAGCAGTGAAGAGGCAGGCTACTATGGCTACACCTTC. The encoded protein is CASSEEAGYYGYTF.

This rearrangement joins TRBV6-6 to TRBJ1-5, with D uncertain. The CDR3 is made up of 14 amino acids. V gave up 5 bases and J gave up 7 bases, with 15 bases separating them. Germline CDR1 MNHNY, CDR2 SVGAGI (reference sequence). The CDR3 protein is CASSHRTLTQPQHF. The DNA for the CDR3 is TGTGCCAGCAGTCATCGGACCTTAACGCAGCCCCAGCATTTT.

V usage is TRBV4-2 and J usage is TRBJ2-7; D possibly corresponds to TRBD1 (6 bases). Trimming pared 3 bases from V and 3 bases from J, leaving 12 bases between. The CDR3 runs 14 residues. The germline CDR1 and CDR2 sequences are LGHNA and YNFKEQ. In DNA form, the CDR3 reads TGTGCCAGCAGCCAGTCCGGGACAATCTACGAGCAGTACTTC. It encodes CASSQSGTIYEQYF.

The J gene is TRBJ1-6, the V gene TRBV7-9, with 7 nucleotides matching TRBD1. The V segment lost 5 bases and the J segment 10 bases; nucleotides outside the gene matches: 8. Per the germline V gene, CDR1 is SEHNR and CDR2 is FQNEAQ (reference sequence). This CDR3 comprises 14 residues. CDR3 in amino acids: CASSRQGLNSPLHF. The CDR3 nucleotides are TGTGCCAGCAGCCGACAGGGCCTTAACTCACCCCTCCACTTT.

J is TRBJ2-1 and V is TRBV5-1; the match to TRBD1 covers 9 bases. This CDR3 has 15 residues. J gave up 4 bases and V 4 bases, and 6 bases lay outside the gene matches. Germline V gives CDR1 SGHRS, CDR2 YFSETQ. The CDR3 bases are TGCGCCAGCAGCGCCGGGACAGGGTCATACAATGAGCAGTTCTTC. Translated, it gives CASSAGTGSYNEQFF.

The chain links TRBV3-1 (or the pseudogene TRBV3-2) to TRBJ2-5; tentatively, D is TRBD1 or TRBD2 (6 bases each). V lost 4 bases, J lost 5 bases, and 20 bases lay in between. There are 16 residues in the CDR3. Looked up from germline, CDR1 is LGHDT and CDR2 is YNNKEL (reference sequence). CDR3 DNA: TGTGCCAGCAGCCTTAATAGACTAGTGAGGGGGGAGACCCAGTACTTC. Amino acids: CASSLNRLVRGETQYF.

J is TRBJ1-2 and V is TRBV30; possible D gene TRBD1, 6 bases. The germline V and J ends were trimmed by 3 bases and 0 bases, with 14 bases remaining between them. The length of the CDR3 is 15 residues. Per the germline V gene, CDR1 is GTSNPN and CDR2 is SVGIG (reference sequence). CDR3 region: CAWRAGQRANYGYTF. CDR3 nucleotide sequence: TGTGCCTGGAGGGCAGGACAGAGAGCTAACTATGGCTACACCTTC.

This chain connects TRBV7-6 to TRBJ2-3; 10 nucleotides match TRBD2. Germline V gene sequence: CDR1 SGHVS, CDR2 FNYEAQ. Losses at the gene ends were 5 bases for V and 3 bases for J; bases not matched to a gene: 14. The CDR3 consists of 18 residues. This chain's CDR3 is CASSRTSGGVTWTDTQYF. The CDR3 nucleotides are TGTGCCAGCAGCCGTACGAGCGGGGGGGTTACGTGGACAGATACGCAGTATTTT.

The J gene is TRBJ2-3, the V gene TRBV27; 14 bases agree with TRBD2. Per the germline V gene, CDR1 is MNHEY and CDR2 is SMNVEV (reference sequence). This CDR3 region has 18 residues. V lost 8 bases, J lost 7 bases, and 17 bases stayed unmatched. CDR3 protein: CASLGGTSGGRGGNTQYF. The CDR3 DNA is TGTGCCAGCCTAGGGGGGACTAGCGGGGGCCGAGGAGGGAATACGCAGTATTTT.

The chain links TRBV6-1 to TRBJ1-2; D may be TRBD1 (6 bases). V lost 3 bases and J 7 bases, leaving 18 bases between the germline ends. The CDR3 sequence is 15 residues long. The germline V gene has CDR1 MNHNS and CDR2 SASEGT. CDR3 bases: TGTGCCAGCAGTGACCGACAGGCGCCTCCCCTTGGCTACACCTTC. This gives the protein CASSDRQAPPLGYTF.

This clone was detected once. The V call is TRBV28, the J call TRBJ1-5; TRBD1 aligns across 10 bases. Unmatched junction bases numbered 6, after V lost 3 bases and J lost 7 bases. The germline gives CDR1 MDHEN, CDR2 SYDVKM. The CDR3 extends over 15 amino acids. The chain's CDR3 is CASSFRQGAVQPQHF. The DNA of the CDR3 is TGTGCCAGCAGTTTCAGACAGGGGGCCGTCCAGCCCCAGCATTTT.

The genes are TRBV6-5 and TRBJ1-6; TRBD1 matches at 7 bases. The germline CDR1 and CDR2 sequences are MNHEY and SVGAGI. The CDR3 extends over 15 amino acids. V was pared by 5 bases and J by 6 bases, with 7 bases of the junction left unmatched. CDR3 sequence reads: CASSPPGGSNSPLHF. The CDR3 coding sequence is TGTGCCAGCAGTCCGCCAGGGGGTAGTAATTCACCCCTCCACTTT.

This clone has just one count. The chain joins TRBV7-9 to TRBJ1-1; no reliable D call. The germline V gene encodes CDR1 SEHNR and CDR2 FQNEAQ (reference sequence). Trimming left V 1 base short and J 0 bases short, with 12 bases between. CDR3 length equals 16 residues. CDR3 protein: CASSLVDLLMNTEAFF. CDR3 DNA sequence: TGTGCCAGCAGCTTAGTGGACCTACTCATGAACACTGAAGCTTTCTTT.

V is TRBV5-1 and J is TRBJ1-1; tentatively, D is TRBD1 (5 bases). Germline V CDR1 and CDR2: SGHRS, YFSETQ. This CDR3 is 13 amino acids long. Trimming took 0 bases from V and 11 from J, leaving 14 bases between them. The CDR3 bases are TGCGCCAGCAGCTTGGAAGGGCAGGGAGGTGCTTTCTTT. Amino acid sequence: CASSLEGQGGAFF.

This chain uses TRBV10-1 with TRBJ2-3, with D perhaps matching TRBD2 (6 bases). The CDR3 spans 16 residues. The germline V and J ends were trimmed by 3 bases and 5 bases, with 18 bases remaining between them. Germline V CDR1 and CDR2: WNHNN, SYGVQD (reference sequence). The CDR3 spells CASSDPSYGGIDTQYF. The CDR3 DNA is TGCGCCAGCAGTGACCCCTCTTACGGGGGAATAGATACGCAGTATTTT.

The chain employs TRBV6-1 and TRBJ1-5; D may be TRBD1 (5 bases). CDR1 and CDR2 (germline): MNHNS, SASEGT. This CDR3 is built from 15 residues. V lost 3 bases and J 7 bases, leaving 16 bases between the germline ends. The CDR3 is CASSEGPGRGQPQHF. The CDR3 nucleotides are TGTGCCAGCAGTGAGGGTCCCGGAAGGGGACAGCCCCAGCATTTT.

This clone was counted a few times. The sample holds other DNA sequences that translate to the same CDR3. The chain recombines TRBV5-1 with TRBJ1-1; possible D gene TRBD1, 6 bases. This CDR3 region has 14 residues. Germline assignment: CDR1 SGHRS and CDR2 YFSETQ. Trimming pared 3 bases from V and 4 bases from J, leaving 13 bases between. CDR3 bases: TGCGCCAGCAGCTCGGGACAAGAGCTCACTGAAGCTTTCTTT. Its translation: CASSSGQELTEAFF.

V and J are TRBV18 and TRBJ1-2, with 8 nucleotides matching TRBD1. This CDR3 comprises 15 residues. Per the germline V gene, CDR1 is KGHSH and CDR2 is LQKENI. V shed 3 bases and J 3 bases; nucleotides not matched to a gene: 6. CDR3 in amino acids: CASSPGQGPHYGYTF. The DNA of the CDR3 is TGTGCCAGCTCACCTGGACAGGGACCTCACTATGGCTACACCTTC.

For the CDR3, the DNA is TGTGCCAGCAGTTTCGCACAGACTGCACTGTTTTTT. The encoded protein is CASSFAQTALFF. The rearrangement joins TRBV12-3 or TRBV12-4 to TRBJ1-4; D not certain. This CDR3 has 12 residues. V lost 3 bases and J 13 bases, leaving 12 bases between the germline ends.